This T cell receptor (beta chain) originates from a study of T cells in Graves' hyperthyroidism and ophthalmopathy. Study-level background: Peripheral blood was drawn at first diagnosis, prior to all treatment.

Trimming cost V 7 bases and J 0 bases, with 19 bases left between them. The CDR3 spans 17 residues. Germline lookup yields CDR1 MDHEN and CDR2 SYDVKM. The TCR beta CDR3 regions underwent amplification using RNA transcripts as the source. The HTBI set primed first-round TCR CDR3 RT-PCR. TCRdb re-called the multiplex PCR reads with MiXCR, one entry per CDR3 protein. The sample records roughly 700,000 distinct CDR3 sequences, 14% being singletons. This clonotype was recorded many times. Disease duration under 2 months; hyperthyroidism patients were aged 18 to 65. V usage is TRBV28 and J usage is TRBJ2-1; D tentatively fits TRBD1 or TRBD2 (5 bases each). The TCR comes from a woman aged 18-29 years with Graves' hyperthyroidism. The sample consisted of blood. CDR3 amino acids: CASKPQWGRPSYNEQFF. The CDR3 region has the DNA TGTGCCAGCAAACCTCAGTGGGGGAGACCCTCCTACAATGAGCAGTTCTTC.